These 31 T cell receptor beta chains share one sample of origin, sequenced in a study of T-cell memory formation after mild COVID-19. From the 5' RACE reads, TCRdb called clonotypes with MiXCR, one entry per CDR3 protein. The data show roughly 560,000 distinct CDR3 sequences, with roughly 21% seen just once and around 13% held by the top ten. Sample: PBMCs or a T cell subset sorted from them (not recorded which). Receptors originate from an adult woman who had mild COVID-19 (a few samples of this study predate the infection). Cell type and time point are not known.

This sequence joins TRBV20-1 and TRBJ2-5; 8 bases line up with TRBD1. The V and J ends lost 4 bases and 4 bases, in that order; junction bases with no gene match: 8. This CDR3 region has 14 residues. CDR1 and CDR2 from the germline V gene are DFQATT and SNEGSKA (reference sequence). The CDR3 region is CSAIGQGERETQYF. DNA for the CDR3: TGCAGTGCTATCGGACAGGGAGAAAGAGAGACCCAGTACTTC.

This rearrangement joins TRBV7-9 to TRBJ2-1, with D hard to call. Germline CDR1 and CDR2: SEHNR and FQNEAQ (reference sequence). This CDR3 contains 16 residues. The germline V and J ends were trimmed by 5 bases and 9 bases, with 23 bases remaining between them. CDR3 residues: CASSPVKLPWTGEQFF. CDR3 nucleotides: TGTGCCAGCAGCCCCGTTAAACTTCCATGGACGGGTGAGCAGTTCTTC.

This clonotype has just a few counts. The chain combines TRBV7-9 with TRBJ2-2, with D unclear. V gave up 2 bases and J gave up 2 bases, with 12 bases separating them. This CDR3 spans 16 amino acids. Per the germline V gene, CDR1 is SEHNR and CDR2 is FQNEAQ (reference sequence). Here the CDR3 DNA reads TGTGCCAGCAGCTTAATGGCATTAATTAACACCGGGGAGCTGTTTTTT. It specifies CASSLMALINTGELFF.

This clonotype was seen a few times. This chain links TRBV5-4 with TRBJ2-1; TRBD2 matches 11 bases. Germline CDR1 SGHNT, CDR2 YYREEE (reference sequence). The CDR3 sequence is 16 residues long. J was trimmed by 10 bases and V by 0 bases; bases with no gene match: 9. This CDR3 reads CASSLGAGTSGAEQFF. CDR3 in DNA: TGTGCCAGCAGCTTGGGTGCCGGGACTAGCGGTGCAGAGCAGTTCTTC.

This clonotype was counted between two and nine times. The chain combines TRBV15 with TRBJ1-2; D perhaps matches TRBD1 (6 bases). V lost 0 bases to trimming and J lost 4 bases, with 9 bases between them. Germline V gives CDR1 LNHNV, CDR2 YYDKDF (reference sequence). The length of the CDR3 is 14 residues. CDR3 in DNA: TGTGCCACCAGCAGAGATCTAGGGGGCTATGGCTACACCTTC. Translated, it gives CATSRDLGGYGYTF.

V gene TRBV18 combines with J gene TRBJ2-1; 11 bases are a match to TRBD2. The germline gives CDR1 KGHSH, CDR2 LQKENI. Trimming at V came to 4 bases and at J to 0 bases, leaving 11 bases not matched to a gene. This CDR3 has 19 residues. The CDR3 loop is CASSLGLAGAQSSYNEQFF. The CDR3 region has the DNA TGTGCCAGCTCACTAGGACTAGCGGGTGCACAAAGCTCCTACAATGAGCAGTTCTTC.

In its sample, this clonotype was seen many times. This chain uses TRBV4-2 with TRBJ2-1; D is unresolved. Trimming removed 0 bases at V and 10 bases at J, with 10 bases between. CDR3 length equals 13 residues. From germline, CDR1 is LGHNA and CDR2 YNFKEQ. The DNA of the CDR3 is TGTGCCAGCAGCCAAGATCGACAAGCCGAGCAGTTCTTC. Its protein product is CASSQDRQAEQFF.

The table lists this clonotype with a few counts. Written as DNA, the CDR3 is TGCAGTGCTAGAGGGGACAAAGAGCACGAGCAGTACTTC. This sequence encodes CSARGDKEHEQYF. This chain uses TRBV20-1 with TRBJ2-7; tentatively, D is TRBD1 (6 bases). Germline V lookup: CDR1 DFQATT, CDR2 SNEGSKA (reference sequence). The V gene lost 1 base and the J gene lost 5 bases, with 12 bases spanning the gap. The CDR3 has 13 amino acids.

This chain joins TRBV7-2 and TRBJ1-2; D is perhaps TRBD1 (5 bases). Germline CDR1 is SGHTA and CDR2 is FQGNSA. The CDR3 is made up of 16 amino acids. Trimming took off 1 base at V and 4 bases at J, with 16 bases between the two ends. In nucleotides, the CDR3 is TGTGCCAGCAGCTTAGTGGGGGAGACCCCCTTCTATGGCTACACCTTC. It yields the protein CASSLVGETPFYGYTF.

The V and J genes are TRBV6-1 and TRBJ1-2; tentative D call: TRBD1 (5 bases). CDR1 and CDR2 from the germline V gene are MNHNS and SASEGT. The CDR3 is 14 residues long. V dropped 6 bases and J dropped 0 bases, with 11 bases sitting between them. CDR3 region: CASREGNSNYGYTF. The CDR3 DNA follows: TGTGCCAGCAGGGAGGGGAACTCTAACTATGGCTACACCTTC.

This clonotype was counted only a few times. This chain links TRBV4-1 with TRBJ1-2, with 9 bases lining up with TRBD1. The V and J ends lost 0 bases and 5 bases, in that order; junction bases with no gene match: 4. This CDR3 has 15 amino acids. Germline V lookup: CDR1 MGHRA, CDR2 YSYEKL. The CDR3 DNA reads TGCGCCAGCAGCCAAGAAGACAGGGGGTGGTATGGCTACACCTTC. It specifies CASSQEDRGWYGYTF.

A single count supports this clonotype. V and J are TRBV24-1 and TRBJ2-7, with no clear D. Per germline, CDR1 KGHDR and CDR2 SFDVKD. With 5 bases removed from V and 9 bases from J, the gap between germline ends came to 13 bases. CDR3 length: 12 residues. Here the CDR3 DNA reads TGTGCCACCAGTGGATATTTCGGTGGGCAGTACTTC. This translates into CATSGYFGGQYF.

The V gene is TRBV20-1, the J gene TRBJ1-2; 7 nucleotides agree with TRBD1. Germline V gene sequence: CDR1 DFQATT, CDR2 SNEGSKA (reference sequence). With 2 bases clipped from V and 4 bases from J, the junction kept 10 bases outside the gene matches. The CDR3 sequence is 15 residues long. CDR3 protein: CSARPRDRIAYGYTF. CDR3 coding DNA: TGCAGTGCTAGACCGAGGGACAGAATTGCCTATGGCTACACCTTC.

This sequence joins TRBV5-1 and TRBJ1-2; D gene ambiguous. V was pared by 4 bases and J by 0 bases, with 16 bases between. Germline loops: CDR1 SGHRS, CDR2 YFSETQ. The CDR3 extends over 16 amino acids. The CDR3 sequence: CASSGAFLHANYGYTF. CDR3 in DNA: TGCGCCAGCAGCGGAGCTTTTTTACATGCTAACTATGGCTACACCTTC.

This clonotype was observed a few times. The chain joins TRBV5-4 to TRBJ2-1; tentative D call: TRBD1 (7 bases). The germline V gene has CDR1 SGHNT and CDR2 YYREEE (reference sequence). The V end lost 2 bases, the J end lost 13 bases, and 13 bases lay between the germline ends. The CDR3 covers 12 residues. CDR3 bases: TGTGCCAGCAGCTTCAGACAGGGAGGCCAGTTCTTC. This gives the protein CASSFRQGGQFF.

This clonotype was seen a handful of times. The rearrangement joins TRBV7-8 to TRBJ1-6; TRBD1 aligns across 9 bases. Germline CDR1 is SGHVS and CDR2 is FQNEAQ. With 4 bases clipped from V and 10 bases from J, the junction kept 8 bases outside the gene matches. This CDR3 region has 15 residues. CDR3 coding DNA: TGTGCCAGCAGCTCAGGACAGGGGCGGCGGTCACCCCTCCACTTT. This codes for CASSSGQGRRSPLHF.

The table lists this clonotype with a few counts. The chain couples TRBV5-1 to TRBJ1-2, with TRBD1 matching 9 bases. Trimming at V came to 3 bases and at J to 2 bases, leaving 8 bases not matched to a gene. This CDR3 contains 16 residues. Germline CDR1 reads SGHRS; CDR2 reads YFSETQ. The CDR3 here is CASSSYGTGQNYGYTF. The CDR3 nucleotides are TGCGCCAGCAGCTCGTATGGGACAGGGCAAAACTATGGCTACACCTTC.

This clonotype was recorded only once. The CDR3 sequence is CASSQSAGRDTQPQHF. DNA of the CDR3: TGCGCCAGCAGTCAATCGGCAGGGCGAGATACTCAGCCCCAGCATTTT. V gene TRBV23-1 combines with J gene TRBJ1-5; a possible D gene is TRBD1 (5 bases). TRBV23-1 carries the ORF label, with uncertain function. V gave up 0 bases and J gave up 6 bases, with 15 bases separating them. The CDR3 totals 16 residues.

This chain links TRBV4-3 with TRBJ2-1; TRBD2 is a possible D gene (6 bases). V was cut by 4 bases and J by 8 bases, with 18 bases left in between. The length of the CDR3 is 15 residues. Germline V gene data show CDR1 as LGHNA and CDR2 as YSLEER. The CDR3 DNA reads TGCGCCAGCAGCCCCTCTCGGGAGAGGGGTGATGAGCAGTTCTTC. It yields the protein CASSPSRERGDEQFF.

The gene calls are TRBV29-1 and TRBJ1-3; no firm D call. V was clipped by 5 bases and J by 0 bases, with 11 bases between them. Germline V lookup: CDR1 SQVTM, CDR2 ANQGSEA. The CDR3 has 14 amino acids. DNA of the CDR3: TGCAGCGTTCACGACGGAAACTCTGGAAACACCATATATTTT. Translated: CSVHDGNSGNTIYF.

This clonotype was seen a handful of times. This chain links TRBV7-2 with TRBJ1-1; D call uncertain. In germline, CDR1 is SGHTA, CDR2 FQGNSA. V dropped 3 bases and J dropped 6 bases, with 17 bases sitting between them. The CDR3 sequence is 15 residues long. CDR3 coding DNA: TGTGCCAGCAGCTTTAACTCGCGGGATACCGCTGAAGCTTTCTTT. Amino acids: CASSFNSRDTAEAFF.

The table lists this clonotype with many counts. V is TRBV12-3 or TRBV12-4 and J is TRBJ1-3, with 9 bases lining up with TRBD1. The length of the CDR3 is 15 residues. The V and J ends lost 5 bases and 3 bases, in that order; junction bases with no gene match: 5. The CDR3 DNA reads TGTGCCAGCAGTACAGGGGGCTTGGGTGGAAACACCATATATTTT. This sequence encodes CASSTGGLGGNTIYF.

The V and J genes are TRBV4-1 and TRBJ2-7; 8 bases fit TRBD2. Germline CDR1 MGHRA, CDR2 YSYEKL. The CDR3 runs to 14 residues. Trimming took 7 bases from V and 2 from J; bases not matched to a gene: 7. The CDR3 loop is CASKKAGAAYEQYF. As DNA, the CDR3 is TGCGCCAGCAAAAAAGCGGGGGCCGCCTACGAGCAGTACTTC.

This clonotype was detected ten times or more. This sequence joins TRBV4-2 and TRBJ2-1; 13 bases are a match to TRBD2. Germline V gene lookup returns CDR1 LGHNA and CDR2 YNFKEQ. After removal of 5 bases from V and 6 bases from J, the junction contained 13 bases not matched to a gene. This CDR3 has 18 amino acids. The CDR3 nucleotides read TGTGCCAGCAGCGAAAAAAGTCCGGGACTAGCGGGACTCAATGAGCAGTTCTTC. It specifies CASSEKSPGLAGLNEQFF.

A few counts support this clonotype. J is TRBJ2-7 and V is TRBV5-1; 9 bases map to TRBD2. J gave up 5 bases and V 0 bases, and 12 bases lay outside the gene matches. Germline-derived CDR1 and CDR2 are SGHRS and YFSETQ. The CDR3 spans 17 residues. This CDR3 reads CASSLEKTSGGSHEQYF. DNA of the CDR3: TGCGCCAGCAGCTTGGAAAAGACTAGCGGTGGATCCCACGAGCAGTACTTC.

The rearrangement joins TRBV12-3 or TRBV12-4 to TRBJ2-7, with D maybe TRBD2 (5 bases). Trimming removed 4 bases from V and 0 bases from J, with 10 bases in between. This CDR3 is 14 amino acids long. The CDR3 DNA sequence: TGTGCCAGCAGTTGGTCTGGGAGCTCCTACGAGCAGTACTTC. Protein product: CASSWSGSSYEQYF.

The chain uses TRBV20-1 and TRBJ2-7, with TRBD1 matching 7 bases. V shed 5 bases, J shed 5 bases, and the junction held 0 bases outside the gene matches. The CDR3 spans 10 residues. CDR1 is DFQATT, CDR2 SNEGSKA, per germline (reference sequence). This CDR3 reads CSAGTDEQYF. DNA for the CDR3: TGCAGTGCTGGGACAGACGAGCAGTACTTC.

This clonotype was observed a few times. This sequence joins TRBV20-1 and TRBJ2-3; weak D call: TRBD1 (5 bases). CDR3 length: 11 residues. CDR1 is DFQATT, CDR2 SNEGSKA, per germline (reference sequence). Between the trimmed V and J ends, which lost 1 base and 6 bases, there was a span of 5 bases. CDR3 DNA: TGCAGTGCTAGAGGACAGGATACGCAGTATTTT. Amino acids: CSARGQDTQYF.

This clonotype has more than one count but fewer than ten. Its ends do not fully match the called genes, so a read error is possible. The chain uses TRBV7-7 and TRBJ2-1; 12 nucleotides match TRBD2. Germline V gives CDR1 SSHAT, CDR2 FNYEAQ (reference sequence). The CDR3 has 15 amino acids. CDR3 region: CASSQRLAGDNEQFF. The CDR3 DNA follows: TGTGCTAGCAGCCAAAGACTAGCGGGAGATAATGAGCAGTTCTTC.

This clonotype was counted a few times. V and J are TRBV19 and TRBJ1-2, with a tentative D call TRBD1 (6 bases). This CDR3 contains 15 residues. V shed 6 bases and J shed 1 base, with 15 bases lying between them. Germline CDR1 is LNHDA and CDR2 is SQIVND (reference sequence). This CDR3 reads CASSRADSFNYGYTF. The CDR3, as DNA: TGTGCCAGTAGCCGGGCGGACAGCTTTAACTATGGCTACACCTTC.

This clonotype was seen only a few times. The chain links TRBV29-1 to TRBJ2-1, with D uncertain. From germline, CDR1 is SQVTM and CDR2 ANQGSEA. The CDR3 is 11 amino acids. Trimming cost V 4 bases and J 4 bases, with 5 bases left between them. For the CDR3, the DNA is TGCAGCGTTGCGGAATACAATGAGCAGTTCTTC. It encodes CSVAEYNEQFF.